This T cell receptor (beta chain) stems from a study of cytomegalovirus exposure and HLA in healthy donors. Study outcomes and limitations: Researchers counted 164 TCR beta chains as cytomegalovirus-associated.

In the PCR, 60 Vbeta and 13 Jbeta primers were used. Method: immunoSEQ multiplex PCR; TCRdb's copy keeps in-frame clones and lacks some. This table has 100,000 to 150,000 clones, 78% appearing once. This cohort consisted of healthy bone marrow donors. Donors were nominally healthy when sampled, though unrecorded immune exposures were likely. Remarks on this clone: Its cognate antigen is unknown.

The receptor was derived from a woman younger than 30 in good health and CMV-seronegative. The sequencing input was PBMCs.

CDR3 amino acids: CASSLVERYEQYF. The CDR3 bases are TGTGCCAGCAGCTTAGTGGAGCGGTACGAGCAGTACTTC. The J gene is TRBJ2-7, the V gene TRBV7-2, with D possibly matching TRBD2 (5 bases). Germline V gene sequence: CDR1 SGHTA, CDR2 FQGNSA. The V gene lost 1 base and the J gene lost 4 bases, with 8 bases spanning the gap. This CDR3 spans 13 amino acids.